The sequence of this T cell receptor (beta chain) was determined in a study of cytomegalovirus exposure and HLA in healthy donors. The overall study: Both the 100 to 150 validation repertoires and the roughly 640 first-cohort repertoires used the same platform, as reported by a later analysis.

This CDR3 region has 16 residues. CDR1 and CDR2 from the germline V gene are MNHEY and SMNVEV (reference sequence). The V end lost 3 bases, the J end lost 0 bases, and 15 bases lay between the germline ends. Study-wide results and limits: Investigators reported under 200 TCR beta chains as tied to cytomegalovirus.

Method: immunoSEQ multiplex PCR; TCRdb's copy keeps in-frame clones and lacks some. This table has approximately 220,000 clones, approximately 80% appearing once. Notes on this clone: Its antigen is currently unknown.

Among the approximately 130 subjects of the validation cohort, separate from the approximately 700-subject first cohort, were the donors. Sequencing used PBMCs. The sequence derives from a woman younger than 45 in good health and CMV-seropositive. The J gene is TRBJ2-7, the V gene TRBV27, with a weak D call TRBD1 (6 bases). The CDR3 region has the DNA TGTGCCAGCAGTTTTGGGGGCAGGGGTTACTCCTACGAGCAGTACTTC. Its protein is CASSFGGRGYSYEQYF.